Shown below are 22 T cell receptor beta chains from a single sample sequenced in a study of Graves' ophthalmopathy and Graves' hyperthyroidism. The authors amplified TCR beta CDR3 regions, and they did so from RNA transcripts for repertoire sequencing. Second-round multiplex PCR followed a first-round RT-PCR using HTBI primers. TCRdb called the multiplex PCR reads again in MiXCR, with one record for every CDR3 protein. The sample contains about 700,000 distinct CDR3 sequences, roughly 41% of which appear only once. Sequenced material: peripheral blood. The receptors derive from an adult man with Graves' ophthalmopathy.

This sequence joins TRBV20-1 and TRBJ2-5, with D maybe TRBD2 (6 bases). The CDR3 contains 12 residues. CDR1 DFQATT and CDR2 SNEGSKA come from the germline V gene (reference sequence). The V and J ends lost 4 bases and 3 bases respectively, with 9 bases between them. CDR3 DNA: TGCAGTGCTAAGACGGGGGAAGAGACCCAGTACTTC. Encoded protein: CSAKTGEETQYF.

The CDR3 nucleotides are TGTGCCAGCAGTGCTAGGCGACAGGGGGCACATGAAAAACTGTTTTTT. Its protein product is CASSARRQGAHEKLFF. The rearrangement joins TRBV2 to TRBJ1-4, with TRBD1 identical over 10 bases. V was pared by 4 bases and J by 6 bases, with 8 bases of the junction left unmatched. CDR1 and CDR2 (germline): SNHLY, FYNNEI. This CDR3 has 16 amino acids.

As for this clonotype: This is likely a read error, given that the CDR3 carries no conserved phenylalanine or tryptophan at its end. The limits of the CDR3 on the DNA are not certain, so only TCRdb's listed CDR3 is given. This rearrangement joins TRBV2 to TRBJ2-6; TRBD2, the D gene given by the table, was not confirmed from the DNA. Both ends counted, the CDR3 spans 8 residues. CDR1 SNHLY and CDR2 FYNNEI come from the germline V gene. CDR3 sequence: CASSARLA.

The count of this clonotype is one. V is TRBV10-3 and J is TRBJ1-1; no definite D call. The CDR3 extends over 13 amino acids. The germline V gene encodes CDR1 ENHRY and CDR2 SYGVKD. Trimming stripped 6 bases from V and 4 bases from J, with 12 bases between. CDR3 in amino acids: CAISSFLATEAFF. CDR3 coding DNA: TGTGCCATCAGCAGCTTTTTGGCCACTGAAGCTTTCTTT.

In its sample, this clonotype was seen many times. CDR3 loop: CASSSMNEKLFF. In DNA form, the CDR3 reads TGTGCCAGCAGCTCTATGAATGAAAAACTGTTTTTT. V and J are TRBV7-6 and TRBJ1-4; no clear D gene. V was trimmed by 4 bases and J by 5 bases, leaving 5 bases between them. Germline CDR1 and CDR2: SGHVS and FNYEAQ. The CDR3 is 12 residues long.

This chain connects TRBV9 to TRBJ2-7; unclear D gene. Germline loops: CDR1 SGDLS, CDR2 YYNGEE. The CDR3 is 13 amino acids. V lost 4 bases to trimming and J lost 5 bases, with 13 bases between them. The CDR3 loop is CASSLSLEDEQYF. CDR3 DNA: TGTGCCAGCAGCTTATCCCTCGAGGACGAGCAGTACTTC. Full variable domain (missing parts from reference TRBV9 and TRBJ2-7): DSGVTQTPKHLITATGQRVTLRCSPRSGDLSVYWYQQSLDQGLQFLIQYYNGEERAKGNILERFSAQQFPDLHSELNLSSLELGDSALYFCASSLSLEDEQYFGPGTRLTVT.

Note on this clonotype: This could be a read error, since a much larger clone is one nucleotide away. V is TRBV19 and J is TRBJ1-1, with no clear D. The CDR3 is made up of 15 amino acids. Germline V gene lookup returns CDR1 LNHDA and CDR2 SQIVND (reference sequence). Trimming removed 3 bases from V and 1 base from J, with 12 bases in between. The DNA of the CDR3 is TGTGCCAGTAGTATCGGTAGGGAAGGGAACACTGAAGCTTTCTTT. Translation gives CASSIGREGNTEAFF. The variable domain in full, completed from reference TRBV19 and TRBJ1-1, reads DGGITQSPKYLFRKEGQNVTLSCEQNLNHDAMYWYRQDPGQGLRLIYYSQIVNDFQKGDIAEGYSVSREKKESFPLTVTSAQKNPTAFYLCASSIGREGNTEAFFGQGTRLTVV.

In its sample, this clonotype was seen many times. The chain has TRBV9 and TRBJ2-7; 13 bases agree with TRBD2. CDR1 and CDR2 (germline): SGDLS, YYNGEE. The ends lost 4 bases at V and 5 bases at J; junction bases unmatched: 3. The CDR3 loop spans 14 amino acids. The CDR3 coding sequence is TGTGCCAGCAGCACTAGCGGGAGGGCTGACGAGCAGTACTTC. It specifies CASSTSGRADEQYF.

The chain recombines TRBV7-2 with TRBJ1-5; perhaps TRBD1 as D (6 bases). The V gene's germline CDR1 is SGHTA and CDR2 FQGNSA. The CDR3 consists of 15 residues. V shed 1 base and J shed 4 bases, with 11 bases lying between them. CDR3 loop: CASSLGGGWNQPQHF. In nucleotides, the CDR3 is TGTGCCAGCAGCTTAGGGGGGGGCTGGAATCAGCCCCAGCATTTT.

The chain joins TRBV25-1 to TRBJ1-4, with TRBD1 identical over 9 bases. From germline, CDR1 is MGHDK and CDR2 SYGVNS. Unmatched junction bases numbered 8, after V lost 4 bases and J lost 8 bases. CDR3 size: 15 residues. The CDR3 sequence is CASSVTGQGEEKLFF. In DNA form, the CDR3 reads TGTGCCAGCAGTGTAACGGGACAGGGCGAAGAAAAACTGTTTTTT.

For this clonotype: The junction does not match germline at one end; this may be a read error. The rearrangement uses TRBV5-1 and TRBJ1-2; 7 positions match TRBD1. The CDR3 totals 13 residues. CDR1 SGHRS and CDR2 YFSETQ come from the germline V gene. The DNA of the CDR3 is TGCGCCAGCAGAGATACAGGGGTAGATGGCCACACCTTC. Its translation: CASRDTGVDGHTF. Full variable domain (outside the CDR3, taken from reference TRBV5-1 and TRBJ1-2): KAGVTQTPRYLIKTRGQQVTLSCSPISGHRSVSWYQQTPGQGLQFLFEYFSETQRNKGNFPGRFSGRQFSNSRSEMNVSTLELGDSALYLCASRDTGVDGHTFGSGTRLTVV.

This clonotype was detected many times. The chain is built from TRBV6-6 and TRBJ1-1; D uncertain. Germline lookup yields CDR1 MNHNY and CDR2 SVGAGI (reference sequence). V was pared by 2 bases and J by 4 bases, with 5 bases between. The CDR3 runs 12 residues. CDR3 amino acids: CASSYPSTEAFF. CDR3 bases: TGTGCCAGCAGTTACCCGAGCACTGAAGCTTTCTTT.

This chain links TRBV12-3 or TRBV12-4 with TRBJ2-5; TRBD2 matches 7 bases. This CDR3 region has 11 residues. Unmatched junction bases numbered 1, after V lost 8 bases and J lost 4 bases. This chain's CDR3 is CASGGGETQYF. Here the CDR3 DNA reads TGTGCCAGCGGGGGGGGAGAGACCCAGTACTTC.

CDR3 protein: CASSANRGVGETQYF. DNA for the CDR3: TGTGCCAGCAGCGCCAACAGGGGAGTCGGTGAGACCCAGTACTTC. This chain connects TRBV11-2 to TRBJ2-5; 7 bases are a match to TRBD1. Losses at the gene ends were 5 bases for V and 5 bases for J; bases not matched to a gene: 11. Germline V gives CDR1 SGHAT, CDR2 FQNNGV. The CDR3 has 15 amino acids. The whole variable domain, filled in from reference TRBV11-2 and TRBJ2-5, reads EAGVAQSPRYKIIEKRQSVAFWCNPISGHATLYWYQQILGQGPKLLIQFQNNGVVDDSQLPKDRFSAERLKGVDSTLKIQPAKLEDSAVYLCASSANRGVGETQYFGPGTRLLVL.

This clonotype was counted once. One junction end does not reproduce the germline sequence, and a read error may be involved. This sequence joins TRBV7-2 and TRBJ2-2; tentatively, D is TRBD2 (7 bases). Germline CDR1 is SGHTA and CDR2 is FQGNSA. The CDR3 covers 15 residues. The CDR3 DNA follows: TGTGTCAGCAGCAGAGGGGGGGTGAACACCGGGGAGCTGTTTTTT. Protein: CVSSRGGVNTGELFF.

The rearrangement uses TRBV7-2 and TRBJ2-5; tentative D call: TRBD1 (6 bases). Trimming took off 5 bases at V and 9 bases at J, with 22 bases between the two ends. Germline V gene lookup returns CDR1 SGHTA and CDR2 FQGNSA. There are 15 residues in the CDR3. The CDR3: CASSHPTGIGQPQYF. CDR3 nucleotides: TGTGCCAGCAGCCACCCCACAGGGATAGGACAGCCCCAGTACTTC.

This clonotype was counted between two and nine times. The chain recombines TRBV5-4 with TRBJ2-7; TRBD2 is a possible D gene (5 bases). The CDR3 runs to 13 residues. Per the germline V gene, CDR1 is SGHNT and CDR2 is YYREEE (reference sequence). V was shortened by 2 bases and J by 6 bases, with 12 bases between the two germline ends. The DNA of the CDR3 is TGTGCCAGCAGCTTCGGGCTAGCCGGCGAGCAGTACTTC. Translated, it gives CASSFGLAGEQYF.

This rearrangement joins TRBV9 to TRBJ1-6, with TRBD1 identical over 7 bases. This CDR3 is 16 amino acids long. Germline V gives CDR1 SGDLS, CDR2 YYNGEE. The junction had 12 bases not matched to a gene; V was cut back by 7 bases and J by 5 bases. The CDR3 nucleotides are TGTGCCAGCGCGAAAACCGGGACAGCCAATAATTCACCCCTCCACTTT. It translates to CASAKTGTANNSPLHF.

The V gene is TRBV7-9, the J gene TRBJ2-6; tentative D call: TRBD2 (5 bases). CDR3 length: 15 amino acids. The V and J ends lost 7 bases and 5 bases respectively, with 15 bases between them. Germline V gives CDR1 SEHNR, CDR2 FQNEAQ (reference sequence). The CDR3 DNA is TGTGCCAGCACTGGTGACGGGAACAGGGCCAACGTCCTGACTTTC. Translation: CASTGDGNRANVLTF.

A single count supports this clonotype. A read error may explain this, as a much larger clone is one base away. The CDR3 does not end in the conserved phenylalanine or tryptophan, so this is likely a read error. The CDR3 DNA is TGTGCCAGTAGTATTCTACTAGCGGGAGGGAACGAGCAGTACCTC. It encodes CASSILLAGGNEQYL. This rearrangement joins TRBV19 to TRBJ2-7; 13 bases are shared with TRBD2. Germline-derived CDR1 and CDR2 are LNHDA and SQIVND (reference sequence). The CDR3 consists of 15 residues. Trimming at V came to 3 bases and at J to 5 bases, leaving 4 bases not matched to a gene.

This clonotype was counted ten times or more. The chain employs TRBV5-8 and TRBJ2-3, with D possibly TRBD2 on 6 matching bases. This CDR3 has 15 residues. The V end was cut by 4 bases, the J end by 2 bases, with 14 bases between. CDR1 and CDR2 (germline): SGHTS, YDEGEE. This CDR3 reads CASSLTGTLTDTQYF. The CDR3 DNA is TGTGCCAGCAGCCTTACCGGGACTCTCACAGATACGCAGTATTTT.

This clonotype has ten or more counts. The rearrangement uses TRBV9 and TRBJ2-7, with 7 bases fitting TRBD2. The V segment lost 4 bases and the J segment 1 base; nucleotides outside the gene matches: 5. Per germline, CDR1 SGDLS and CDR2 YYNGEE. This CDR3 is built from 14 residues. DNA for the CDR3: TGTGCCAGCAGCTCTGGACTAGGGTCCTACGAGCAGTACTTC. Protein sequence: CASSSGLGSYEQYF.